A selection of T cell receptor beta chains follows, all from one sample in a study of blood T cell repertoires in COVID-19. Produced via immunoSEQ multiplex PCR; TCRdb's table is partial and in-frame only. The sample carries approximately 210,000 clones, about 89% recorded once. Specimen: PBMCs or T cells enriched from blood (not recorded which). Receptors were obtained from a woman aged 18-35 years who had recovered from COVID-19. Each CDR3 is given with its conserved first and last residue. A D gene is named only where the DNA matches it firmly. The size entry is marked missing in some rows and otherwise reads once, few, many or a size class.

d_call j_call v_call clone_size cdr3_length cdr3_aa cdr3_nt
TRBD2 TRBJ2-1 TRBV28 . 16 CASHRPRGGSDNEQFF TGTGCCAGCCACCGCCCGCGGGGGGGCTCTGACAATGAGCAGTTCTTC
. TRBJ1-6 TRBV6-5 . 15 CASRTGSSYNSPLHF TGTGCCAGCAGAACAGGGAGCTCCTATAATTCACCCCTCCACTTT
. TRBJ1-1 TRBV7-9 . 15 CASSPGQGWDTEAFF TGTGCCAGCAGCCCCGGTCAGGGTTGGGACACTGAAGCTTTCTTT
. TRBJ2-1 TRBV6-5 few 15 CASASTGTLPIEQFF TGTGCCAGCGCCTCTACCGGGACTCTCCCGATTGAGCAGTTCTTC
. TRBJ2-5 TRBV5-6 . 13 CASSLGLAETQYF TGTGCCAGCAGCTTGGGCCTAGCAGAGACCCAGTACTTC
TRBD2 TRBJ2-3 TRBV28 . 15 CASEAGATNADTQYF TGTGCCAGCGAGGCGGGAGCGACCAATGCGGATACGCAGTATTTT
. TRBJ1-1 TRBV5-4 . 12 CASKRGNTEAFF TGTGCCAGTAAAAGGGGGAACACTGAAGCTTTCTTT
. TRBJ2-2 TRBV28 . 16 CASSLYLRGLAGELFF TGTGCCAGCAGTTTATATCTGCGGGGGCTGGCCGGGGAGCTGTTTTTT
. TRBJ1-1 TRBV7-9 . 14 CASSSRQVHTEAFF TGTGCCAGCAGCTCCAGACAGGTTCACACTGAAGCTTTCTTT
TRBD1 TRBJ2-7 TRBV7-4 . 19 CAGSLLGTGQGLSSYEQYF TGTGCCGGCAGCTTATTGGGCACGGGACAGGGTTTAAGCTCCTACGAGCAGTACTTC
. TRBJ1-5 TRBV4-2 few 13 CASSLLTDQPQHF TGTGCCAGCAGCCTTCTTACGGATCAGCCCCAGCATTTT
. TRBJ1-1 TRBV18 . 17 CASSPRQGQGMGTEAFF TGTGCCAGCTCACCTAGGCAGGGGCAGGGAATGGGCACTGAAGCTTTCTTT
. TRBJ1-1 TRBV5-1 . 15 CASSLESVMNTEAFF TGCGCCAGCAGCTTGGAATCGGTCATGAACACTGAAGCTTTCTTT
. TRBJ1-5 TRBV5-4 . 18 CASSLVVGRGPSNQPQHF TGTGCCAGCAGCTTGGTAGTGGGCAGGGGACCAAGCAATCAGCCCCAGCATTTT